These 4 T cell receptor beta chains originate from one sample sequenced in a study of T cell responses to AZD1222 COVID-19 vaccine. Repertoires were generated with immunoSEQ multiplex PCR, while TCRdb's copy carries only in-frame clones and drops some. The sample carries under 25,000 clones, roughly 83% recorded once. This specimen was peripheral blood, taken 28 days after the second AZD1222 dose. Every receptor here comes from an adult who received the AZD1222 COVID-19 vaccine.

The table lists this clone with a count of one. This sequence joins TRBV28 and TRBJ2-3, with D possibly TRBD2 on 5 matching bases. Per the germline V gene, CDR1 is MDHEN and CDR2 is SYDVKM. V was shortened by 1 base and J by 4 bases, with 9 bases between the two germline ends. The CDR3 totals 14 residues. The CDR3 DNA reads as TGTGCCAGCAGTTTATCCGGGGTCCCAGATACGCAGTATTTT. Translated: CASSLSGVPDTQYF.

The gene calls are TRBV28 and TRBJ2-1, with D tentatively TRBD1 (5 bases). Germline V gene lookup returns CDR1 MDHEN and CDR2 SYDVKM. This CDR3 has 15 amino acids. The V gene lost 6 bases and the J gene lost 0 bases, with 12 bases spanning the gap. CDR3 sequence reads: CASSDSSSSYNEQFF. DNA for the CDR3: TGTGCCAGCAGCGACAGTTCAAGCTCCTACAATGAGCAGTTCTTC.

CDR3 amino acids: CASSDAGAYEQYF. Here the CDR3 DNA reads TGTGCCAGCAGTGATGCCGGAGCCTACGAGCAGTACTTC. The chain is built from TRBV25-1 and TRBJ2-7; D remains unclear. Between the trimmed V and J ends, which lost 3 bases and 2 bases, there was a span of 8 bases. Germline V lookup: CDR1 MGHDK, CDR2 SYGVNS. The CDR3 length is 13 residues.

The chain employs TRBV5-1 and TRBJ2-5; 9 bases align to TRBD2. J was trimmed by 4 bases and V by 6 bases; bases with no gene match: 4. Germline CDR1 reads SGHRS; CDR2 reads YFSETQ. The CDR3 contains 13 residues. In DNA, the CDR3 is TGCGCCAGCATGCGGGAGGGCCCAGAGACCCAGTACTTC. Translating gives CASMREGPETQYF.